This is a list of T cell receptor beta chains from one sample in a study of CD8+ T cells in alopecia areata. Here immunoSEQ multiplex PCR was the method, and the copy in TCRdb shows in-frame clones only, minus some. The table records some 99,000 clones, roughly two fifths of them present only once. Sequenced: CD4+ T cells sorted from blood. These receptors were obtained from a human donor with alopecia areata. Each CDR3 is given with its conserved first and last residue. D genes are given only for firm matches. Only some rows state a clone size, as once, few, many or a class for expanded clones.

TRBJ2-2	NA	TRBV30	NA	TGTGCCTGGAAGGACACCGGGGAGCTGTTTTTT	CAWKDTGELFF
TRBJ1-2	NA	TRBV29-1	NA	TGCAGCGTTGATAGGTTAGGTGACGGTGGCTACACCTTC	CSVDRLGDGGYTF
TRBJ1-5	few	TRBV29-1	NA	TGCAGCGTGAAGGGAGCCAATCAGCCCCAGCATTTT	CSVKGANQPQHF
TRBJ2-7	medium-sized	TRBV18	TRBD1	TGTGCCAGCTCTAGCGGACAGGGTTCGGCCTACGAGCAGTACTTC	CASSSGQGSAYEQYF
TRBJ1-1	NA	TRBV6-6	TRBD1	TGTGCCAGCAGTTACCAACAGGGGGATACTGAAGCTTTCTTT	CASSYQQGDTEAFF
TRBJ2-1	medium-sized	TRBV19	NA	TGTGCCGTTCAGCCAGGGGACAAGGAGAGGCAGTTCTTC	CAVQPGDKERQFF
TRBJ2-1	few	TRBV5-6	TRBD1	TGTGCCAGCAGCTTGGCCCGGGACAGGGGCCGGAGGGAGCAGTTCTTC	CASSLARDRGRREQFF
TRBJ2-4	NA	TRBV29-1	NA	TGCAGCGTCAAGAAGGCGGAAAACATTCAGTACTTC	CSVKKAENIQYF
TRBJ1-6	NA	TRBV12-5	NA	TGTGCTAGTGGTTTGGTACTATCTCGACAGCTCACCCTCCACTTT	CASGLVLSRQLTLHF
TRBJ1-6	NA	TRBV2	NA	TGTGCCAGCAGTGGACAGTATTCACCCCTCCACTTT	CASSGQYSPLHF
TRBJ2-3	NA	TRBV29-1	NA	TGCAGCGTTGACGGGATCGGCACAGATACGCAGTATTTT	CSVDGIGTDTQYF
TRBJ1-5	NA	TRBV9	NA	TGTGCCAGCAGCTCTCAACAGCCCCAGCATTTT	CASSSQQPQHF
TRBJ2-3	NA	TRBV28	NA	TGTGCCAGCACGGGACCGGGCACAGATACGCAGTATTTT	CASTGPGTDTQYF
TRBJ2-3	few	TRBV5-1	NA	TGCGCCAGCAGCTCCAGCACAGATACGCAGTATTTT	CASSSSTDTQYF
TRBJ2-7	NA	TRBV18	NA	TGTGCCACATCCTCCACTCTATCCAGCTCCTACGAGCAGTACTTC	CATSSTLSSSYEQYF
TRBJ1-1	NA	TRBV29-1	NA	TGCAGCGTTGAAGATCGGGGACGGATGGAAGCTTTCTTT	CSVEDRGRMEAFF
TRBJ1-3	NA	TRBV29-1	NA	TGCAGCGCAGGGAGCCTGATGCCAGGAAACACCATATATTTT	CSAGSLMPGNTIYF
TRBJ2-5	NA	TRBV20-1	NA	TGCAGTGCTACCCGGGAAGAGACCCAGTACTTC	CSATREETQYF
TRBJ2-7	NA	TRBV2	TRBD2	TGTGCCAGCAGAAGAGGGTCAGCGGGGACCTACGAGCAGTACTTC	CASRRGSAGTYEQYF
TRBJ2-7	NA	TRBV29-1	TRBD1	TGCAGCGGCCCGGACAGGAGCTCCTACGAGCAGTACTTC	CSGPDRSSYEQYF
TRBJ1-5	NA	TRBV29-1	TRBD1	TGCAGCGTTGCGACAGGGTTACCCAATCAGCCCCAGCATTTT	CSVATGLPNQPQHF
TRBJ2-7	once	TRBV29-1	TRBD2	TGCAGCGTCGAATTAGCGGGAGGGGCCTACGAGCAGTACTTC	CSVELAGGAYEQYF
TRBJ1-2	few	TRBV29-1	NA	TGCAGCGTTGGGGGACAACTTCTACGGGGCTACACCTTC	CSVGGQLLRGYTF
TRBJ2-3	NA	TRBV7-2	TRBD1	TGTGCCAGCAGCTTAGGGACAGGGTACACAGATACGCAGTATTTT	CASSLGTGYTDTQYF
TRBJ2-5	few	TRBV5-1	NA	TGCGCCAGCACCCAAAGGTCGGACCAAGAGACCCAGTACTTC	CASTQRSDQETQYF
TRBJ2-5	few	TRBV29-1	NA	TGCAGCGTTGGACGGACAGCGGAGACCCAGTACTTC	CSVGRTAETQYF
TRBJ2-5	NA	TRBV29-1	TRBD2	TGCAGCGCAGGACTAGCGGGTATTGAGACCCAGTACTTC	CSAGLAGIETQYF
TRBJ2-3	few	TRBV29-1	NA	TGCAGCGTTGAAGATGGGTCAGATACGCAGTATTTT	CSVEDGSDTQYF
TRBJ2-5	NA	TRBV6-5	NA	TGTGCCAGCATTCGGGGAGAGACCCAGTACTTC	CASIRGETQYF
TRBJ2-5	NA	TRBV7-9	TRBD1	TGTGCCAGCAGCTTTGGGACAGGGGGAGAGACCCAGTACTTC	CASSFGTGGETQYF
TRBJ2-3	NA	TRBV30	TRBD1	TGTGCCTGGAGGGACAGGGGACTCACAGATACGCAGTATTTT	CAWRDRGLTDTQYF
TRBJ1-5	NA	TRBV30	NA	TGTGCCTGGAGTGTACACACCAATCAGCCCCAGCATTTT	CAWSVHTNQPQHF
TRBJ1-2	NA	TRBV7-3	NA	TGTGCCAGCACCGTCTTTTGGGGAACAGCTAACTATGGCTACACCTTC	CASTVFWGTANYGYTF
TRBJ1-5	few	TRBV19	NA	TGTGCCACTGCAACCCAGGGAAGCAATCAGCCCCAGCATTTT	CATATQGSNQPQHF
TRBJ2-7	few	TRBV2	NA	TGTGCCAGCAGTGGAGAGAACGGCGAGCAGTACTTC	CASSGENGEQYF
TRBJ1-5	few	TRBV29-1	NA	TGCAGCGTGGGAGCAGGGGATAGCAATCAGCCCCAGCATTTT	CSVGAGDSNQPQHF
TRBJ2-7	NA	TRBV2	NA	TGTGCCAGCAGTGAATATGTTACAACCTCCTACGAGCAGTACTTC	CASSEYVTTSYEQYF
TRBJ1-2	few	TRBV30	NA	TGTGCCTGGATGGGTAGCGGCTACACCTTC	CAWMGSGYTF
TRBJ2-7	few	TRBV6-5	NA	TGTGCCAGCAGCCGACAGATCGAGCAGTACTTC	CASSRQIEQYF
TRBJ2-6	few	TRBV30	TRBD2	TGTGCCTCCACGAGGGCTAGCGGAGCTTCTGGGGCCAACGTCCTGACTTTC	CASTRASGASGANVLTF
TRBJ2-1	NA	TRBV6-5	NA	TGTGCCAGCAGTTACTCAGGCCCTTCCTACAATGAGCAGTTCTTC	CASSYSGPSYNEQFF
TRBJ2-5	NA	TRBV7-2	TRBD2	TGTGCCAGCAGCAAGCAGACTAGCGGGAGGTGGAGGGAGACCCAGTACTTC	CASSKQTSGRWRETQYF
TRBJ1-1	NA	TRBV30	NA	TGTGCCTGGTCCGGGACAACAGGTCGTGAAGCTTTCTTT	CAWSGTTGREAFF
TRBJ2-2	NA	TRBV30	TRBD2	TGTGCCTGGAGTGTTAGCGGGGGGGCCTTCGGGGAGCTGTTTTTT	CAWSVSGGAFGELFF